This T cell receptor beta chain was retrieved from a study of T cell responses to AZD1222 COVID-19 vaccine. Profiling relied on immunoSEQ multiplex PCR, and the TCRdb table lists in-frame clones only, not all of them. Among 150,000 to 200,000 clones, around 90% were seen once, and the ten largest hold about 6%. The CDR3 totals 13 residues. Germline loops: CDR1 MDHEN, CDR2 SYDVKM. The V end lost 11 bases, the J end lost 0 bases, and 11 bases lay between the germline ends. The clonotype was recovered from an adult who received the AZD1222 COVID-19 vaccine. The sequencing here drew on peripheral blood, taken 28 days after the second AZD1222 dose. V gene TRBV28 combines with J gene TRBJ1-3; D is perhaps TRBD1 (5 bases). CDR3 region: CAAGTPSGNTIYF. The CDR3 nucleotides read TGTGCCGCCGGGACTCCCTCTGGAAACACCATATATTTT.